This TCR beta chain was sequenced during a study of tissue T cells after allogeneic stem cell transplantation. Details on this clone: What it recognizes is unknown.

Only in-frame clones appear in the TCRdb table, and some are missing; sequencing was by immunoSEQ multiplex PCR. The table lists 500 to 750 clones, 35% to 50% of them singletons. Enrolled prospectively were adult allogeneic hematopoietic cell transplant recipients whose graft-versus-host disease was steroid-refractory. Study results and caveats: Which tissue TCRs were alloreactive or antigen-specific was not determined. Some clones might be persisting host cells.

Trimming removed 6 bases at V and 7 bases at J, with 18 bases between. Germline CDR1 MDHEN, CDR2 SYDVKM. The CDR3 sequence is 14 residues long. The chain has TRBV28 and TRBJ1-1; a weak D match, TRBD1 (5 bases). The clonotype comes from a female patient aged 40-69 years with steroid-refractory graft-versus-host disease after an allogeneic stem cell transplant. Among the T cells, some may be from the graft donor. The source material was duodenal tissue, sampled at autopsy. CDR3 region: CASSTKLRGGEAFF. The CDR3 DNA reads TGTGCCAGCAGCACGAAACTAAGGGGCGGTGAAGCTTTCTTT.